The 28 T cell receptor beta chains reported below all come from one sample, sequenced in a study of blood T cell repertoires in COVID-19. Produced via immunoSEQ multiplex PCR; TCRdb's table is partial and in-frame only. Here the sample spans 300,000 or so clones, more than 75% being singletons. The sequenced sample consisted of peripheral blood. The receptors were gathered from a woman aged 45-65 years who had recovered from COVID-19.

The V gene is TRBV27, the J gene TRBJ1-1, with 10 bases that match TRBD1. Trimming took 1 base from V and 4 from J; bases not matched to a gene: 6. Germline V gives CDR1 MNHEY, CDR2 SMNVEV (reference sequence). The CDR3 has 16 amino acids. The CDR3 spells CASSLLGGDRGTEAFF. DNA for the CDR3: TGTGCCAGCAGTTTATTAGGGGGGGACAGGGGCACTGAAGCTTTCTTT.

The chain uses TRBV28 and TRBJ1-3; D unclear. CDR1 and CDR2 from the germline V gene are MDHEN and SYDVKM. Between the trimmed V and J ends, which lost 2 bases and 3 bases, there was a span of 17 bases. This CDR3 contains 17 residues. The CDR3 protein is CASSLGPLAGSGNTIYF. For the CDR3, the DNA is TGTGCCAGCAGTTTAGGCCCCCTCGCGGGGAGTGGAAACACCATATATTTT.

This clone occurred many times. The chain is built from TRBV28 and TRBJ2-5; 13 bases fit TRBD2. V lost 6 bases, J lost 7 bases, and 5 bases stayed unmatched. The CDR3 extends over 14 amino acids. Germline assignment: CDR1 MDHEN and CDR2 SYDVKM. The DNA for the CDR3 is TGTGCCAGCAGCAACCGACTAGCGGGAGGGACCCAGTACTTC. This codes for CASSNRLAGGTQYF.

Only one count was recorded for this clone. The rearrangement joins TRBV7-9 to TRBJ2-7; 8 bases agree with TRBD1. Looked up from germline, CDR1 is SEHNR and CDR2 is FQNEAQ (reference sequence). J gave up 4 bases and V 4 bases, and 9 bases lay outside the gene matches. The CDR3 runs 15 residues. This CDR3 reads CASSSPRTGFYEQYF. DNA for the CDR3: TGTGCCAGCAGCTCGCCTCGGACAGGGTTTTACGAGCAGTACTTC.

The chain joins TRBV5-1 to TRBJ2-7, with D perhaps TRBD2 (5 bases). CDR3 size: 13 residues. V was cut by 2 bases and J by 1 base, with 7 bases left in between. Germline-derived CDR1 and CDR2 are SGHRS and YFSETQ. This CDR3 is CASSFTSSYEQYF. CDR3 in DNA: TGCGCCAGCAGCTTTACTAGTTCCTACGAGCAGTACTTC.

This clone has a single count. The chain carries TRBV3-1 (or the pseudogene TRBV3-2) and TRBJ1-4; D gene unclear. Germline V gene sequence: CDR1 LGHDT, CDR2 YNNKEL (reference sequence). The CDR3 loop spans 15 amino acids. Trimming left V 2 bases short and J 5 bases short, with 12 bases between. The CDR3 protein is CASSQRDTNNEKLFF. Written as DNA, the CDR3 is TGTGCCAGCAGCCAAAGAGACACCAACAATGAAAAACTGTTTTTT.

V gene TRBV11-2 combines with J gene TRBJ1-1; D not certain. Trimming cost V 5 bases and J 3 bases, with 10 bases left between them. Germline V lookup: CDR1 SGHAT, CDR2 FQNNGV. The CDR3 totals 13 residues. The DNA of the CDR3 is TGTGCCAGCAGCGTAGGCCGGGACACTGAAGCTTTCTTT. This codes for CASSVGRDTEAFF.

The chain uses TRBV3-1 (or the pseudogene TRBV3-2) and TRBJ1-3; 7 nucleotides agree with TRBD1. Per germline, CDR1 LGHDT and CDR2 YNNKEL (reference sequence). V gave up 0 bases and J gave up 4 bases; unmatched junction bases: 3. This CDR3 has 15 residues. CDR3 coding DNA: TGTGCCAGCAGCCAAGATGGGACAGTCGGAAACACCATATATTTT. Its translation: CASSQDGTVGNTIYF.

Notes on this clone: The same CDR3 also results from other DNA sequences found in this sample. The CDR3 spells CASSVGTSGRNEQFF. The DNA of the CDR3 is TGTGCCAGCAGCGTTGGGACTAGCGGGAGAAATGAGCAGTTCTTC. V usage is TRBV9 and J usage is TRBJ2-1; 14 nucleotides line up with TRBD2. V lost 2 bases to trimming and J lost 7 bases; unmatched junction nucleotides: 2. CDR3 length: 15 amino acids. Per germline, CDR1 SGDLS and CDR2 YYNGEE.

The rearrangement uses TRBV28 and TRBJ1-5; TRBD1 matches 7 bases. This CDR3 has 16 amino acids. From germline, CDR1 is MDHEN and CDR2 SYDVKM. V gave up 2 bases and J gave up 6 bases; unmatched junction bases: 10. The CDR3 nucleotides are TGTGCCAGCAGTTTAAACCGACAGGGAAGGACTCAGCCCCAGCATTTT. This codes for CASSLNRQGRTQPQHF.

The CDR3 sequence is CATSTTRDRGHGYTF. The CDR3 DNA follows: TGTGCCACCAGCACAACCCGGGACAGGGGCCATGGCTACACCTTC. The gene calls are TRBV15 and TRBJ1-2; 10 bases align to TRBD1. This CDR3 is built from 15 residues. Germline V CDR1 and CDR2: LNHNV, YYDKDF (reference sequence). J gave up 6 bases and V 4 bases, and 8 bases lay outside the gene matches.

The rearrangement links TRBV9 to TRBJ2-7; 7 nucleotides agree with TRBD1. The CDR3 length is 15 residues. Germline V gene lookup returns CDR1 SGDLS and CDR2 YYNGEE. The V and J ends lost 0 bases and 2 bases, in that order; junction bases with no gene match: 5. The CDR3 region is CASSVDPGTAYEQYF. The CDR3 DNA reads as TGTGCCAGCAGCGTAGACCCCGGGACAGCCTACGAGCAGTACTTC.

This clone has a single count. The chain couples TRBV5-1 to TRBJ2-2; 7 nucleotides align to TRBD1. Germline lookup yields CDR1 SGHRS and CDR2 YFSETQ. J lost 1 base, V lost 0 bases, and 0 bases had no gene match. This CDR3 comprises 15 residues. The CDR3 protein is CASSLDRGNTGELFF. The CDR3 bases are TGCGCCAGCAGCTTGGACAGGGGGAACACCGGGGAGCTGTTTTTT.

V usage is TRBV28 and J usage is TRBJ1-4; 11 nucleotides align to TRBD1. This CDR3 region has 16 residues. The V gene end was trimmed by 5 bases and the J gene end by 3 bases; junction bases not matched to a gene: 5. Germline values: CDR1 MDHEN, CDR2 SYDVKM. CDR3 residues: CASSAGTGGSNEKLFF. For the CDR3, the DNA is TGTGCCAGCAGTGCCGGGACAGGGGGTTCTAATGAAAAACTGTTTTTT.

The table lists this clone with a few counts. CDR3 sequence reads: CASSLTGDYGYTF. Written as DNA, the CDR3 is TGTGCCAGCAGTTTGACAGGGGACTATGGCTACACCTTC. The rearrangement uses TRBV6-2 or TRBV6-3 and TRBJ1-2; 8 bases agree with TRBD1. This CDR3 spans 13 amino acids. The germline gives CDR1 MNHEY, CDR2 SVGEGT. V dropped 4 bases and J dropped 3; count of bases not matched to a gene: 1.

The chain carries TRBV28 and TRBJ2-5; TRBD2 agrees at 7 bases. The germline V gene has CDR1 MDHEN and CDR2 SYDVKM. This CDR3 comprises 15 residues. V was pared by 3 bases and J by 5 bases, with 9 bases of the junction left unmatched. DNA for the CDR3: TGTGCCAGCAGTTTTTTTACGGGGGGAGAGGAGACCCAGTACTTC. Translating it yields CASSFFTGGEETQYF.

J is TRBJ1-1 and V is TRBV19; D is uncertain. This CDR3 contains 13 residues. V lost 8 bases to trimming and J lost 1 base, with 11 bases between them. Germline values: CDR1 LNHDA, CDR2 SQIVND (reference sequence). The CDR3 protein is CASSSMRNTEAFF. The DNA for the CDR3 is TGTGCCAGTTCTTCGATGCGGAACACTGAAGCTTTCTTT.

The rearrangement joins TRBV19 to TRBJ2-4, with unresolved D. V lost 5 bases, J lost 3 bases, and 14 bases lay in between. From germline, CDR1 is LNHDA and CDR2 SQIVND (reference sequence). CDR3 length: 15 amino acids. CDR3 loop: CASSPRSVGKNIQYF. The CDR3 DNA reads TGTGCCAGTAGTCCCCGGTCTGTCGGCAAAAACATTCAGTACTTC.

CDR3 nucleotides: TGTGCCAGTAGCCGGGAGATCAATCAGCCCCAGCATTTT. Translating it yields CASSREINQPQHF. The chain joins TRBV19 to TRBJ1-5, with D unresolved. The CDR3 sequence is 13 residues long. Germline V gives CDR1 LNHDA, CDR2 SQIVND (reference sequence). The ends were cut back, 6 bases at V and 3 bases at J, with 9 bases in the middle.

This chain joins TRBV5-1 and TRBJ2-7, with 11 bases fitting TRBD1. V was pared by 4 bases and J by 6 bases, with 6 bases of the junction left unmatched. This CDR3 is 14 amino acids long. Per germline, CDR1 SGHRS and CDR2 YFSETQ. This chain's CDR3 is CASSPRDRGTEQYF. The DNA of the CDR3 is TGCGCCAGCAGCCCCCGGGACAGGGGGACCGAGCAGTACTTC.

The chain joins TRBV5-6 to TRBJ2-7; possible D gene TRBD2, 6 bases. Trimming pared 0 bases from V and 2 bases from J, leaving 9 bases between. CDR3 length: 14 amino acids. Germline V CDR1 and CDR2: SGHDT, YYEEEE. DNA for the CDR3: TGTGCCAGCAGCTTGGCACTAGCCGCCTACGAGCAGTACTTC. This sequence encodes CASSLALAAYEQYF.

This sequence joins TRBV18 and TRBJ1-5; tentative D call: TRBD1 (6 bases). The length of the CDR3 is 15 residues. Trimming shortened V by 6 bases and J by 7 bases, and 19 bases separated the two germline ends. Germline V gives CDR1 KGHSH, CDR2 LQKENI. The CDR3 DNA reads TGTGCCAGCTCCCGTACAGGGAGGGGGAACCAGCCCCAGCATTTT. Its protein product is CASSRTGRGNQPQHF.

The V call is TRBV19, the J call TRBJ2-5, with 9 positions matching TRBD2. The CDR3 consists of 16 residues. The V and J ends lost 4 bases and 5 bases, in that order; junction bases with no gene match: 11. Germline values: CDR1 LNHDA, CDR2 SQIVND (reference sequence). The CDR3 loop is CASSTLSGGTGETQYF. Written as DNA, the CDR3 is TGTGCCAGTAGTACCCTTAGCGGGGGAACCGGGGAGACCCAGTACTTC.

The chain has TRBV27 and TRBJ1-6; 9 bases are shared with TRBD1. V shed 6 bases, J shed 9 bases, and the junction held 6 bases outside the gene matches. Germline CDR1 MNHEY, CDR2 SMNVEV (reference sequence). The CDR3 is 14 amino acids. The CDR3 loop is CASSRTGVGSPLHF. DNA of the CDR3: TGTGCCAGCAGCCGGACAGGGGTTGGTTCACCCCTCCACTTT.

This chain joins TRBV4-3 and TRBJ2-6; no clear D gene. Germline V gene sequence: CDR1 LGHNA, CDR2 YSLEER. The CDR3 loop spans 17 amino acids. Trimming stripped 0 bases from V and 0 bases from J, with 9 bases between. DNA of the CDR3: TGCGCCAGCAGCCAAGAAGCAGGCAGCTCTGGGGCCAACGTCCTGACTTTC. It yields the protein CASSQEAGSSGANVLTF.

The chain employs TRBV6-1 and TRBJ2-2; 9 nucleotides agree with TRBD2. CDR1 and CDR2 (germline): MNHNS, SASEGT. The V segment lost 2 bases and the J segment 4 bases; nucleotides outside the gene matches: 5. CDR3 size: 16 residues. CDR3 bases: TGTGCCAGCAGTGAACTCGCGGGAGGGACCACCGGGGAGCTGTTTTTT. Translating it yields CASSELAGGTTGELFF.

CDR3 DNA: TGTGCCAGCAGCGCGAACCCGGGTCCGAGCTCCTACAATGAGCAGTTCTTC. This gives the protein CASSANPGPSSYNEQFF. The chain couples TRBV9 to TRBJ2-1; D gene unclear. Per germline, CDR1 SGDLS and CDR2 YYNGEE. The V end lost 3 bases, the J end lost 0 bases, and 16 bases lay between the germline ends. This CDR3 is built from 17 residues.

This clone was observed many times. The chain recombines TRBV7-2 with TRBJ1-1; D gene ambiguous. From germline, CDR1 is SGHTA and CDR2 FQGNSA. The CDR3 contains 14 residues. V lost 3 bases and J lost 0, with 8 bases in between. The chain's CDR3 is CASSFGMLNTEAFF. The CDR3 bases are TGTGCCAGCAGCTTCGGGATGCTGAACACTGAAGCTTTCTTT.